Sequencing of this TCR beta chain was carried out in a study of blood T cell repertoires in COVID-19. Per the study methods: Estimated nucleated cell counts came from reference gene primer amplification. Sequencing was performed with immunoSEQ multiplex PCR; in TCRdb, only in-frame clones are kept and a portion is missing. V, J and clone size are taken as reported in that table, and D and trimming were inferred from the DNA itself. The table shows 150,000 or so clones, with approximately 90% occurring only once. The cohort comprised adults aged 18 to 89 years residing in approximately 25 US areas. Exposed volunteers were people who met a COVID-19 case within 2 weeks before study entry. This CDR3 comprises 16 residues. Trimming shortened V by 5 bases and J by 0 bases, and 14 bases separated the two germline ends. In germline, CDR1 is LNHDA, CDR2 SQIVND (reference sequence).

The sequence was obtained from a woman between 40 and 50 years old who had been exposed to COVID-19. J is TRBJ2-1 and V is TRBV19; a weak D match, TRBD2 (5 bases). Material: PBMCs or T cells enriched from blood (not recorded which). The CDR3 nucleotides read TGTGCCAGTAGTCGCACTAGTCCGAGCTCCTACAATGAGCAGTTCTTC. Residues: CASSRTSPSSYNEQFF.